The TCR beta chain under discussion was sequenced for a study of shared clonotypes between healthy human individuals. The CDR3 is made up of 15 amino acids. Germline V CDR1 and CDR2: SNHLY, FYNNEI. Trimming took off 4 bases at V and 2 bases at J, with 12 bases between the two ends. Sequencing used immunoSEQ multiplex PCR; TCRdb keeps in-frame clones, though not all of them. The sample has roughly 220,000 clones; approximately 65% are singletons. V is TRBV2 and J is TRBJ2-1; D is possibly TRBD2 (6 bases). The sequenced sample was memory CD4+ T cells sorted from blood. The subset was: CD45RA-negative fraction. This TCR was recovered from a man aged 25 to 40 in good health. The CDR3 DNA is TGTGCCAGCAGTGTTATAGCGGAGCCCTACAATGAGCAGTTCTTC. Its protein product is CASSVIAEPYNEQFF.